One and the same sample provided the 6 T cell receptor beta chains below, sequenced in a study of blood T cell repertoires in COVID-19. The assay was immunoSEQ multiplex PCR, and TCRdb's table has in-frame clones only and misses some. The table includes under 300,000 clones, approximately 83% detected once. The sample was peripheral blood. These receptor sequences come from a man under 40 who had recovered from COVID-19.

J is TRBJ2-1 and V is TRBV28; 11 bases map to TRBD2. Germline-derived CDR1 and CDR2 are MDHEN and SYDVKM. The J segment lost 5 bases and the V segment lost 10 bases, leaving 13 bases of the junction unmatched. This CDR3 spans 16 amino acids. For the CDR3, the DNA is TGTGCCACCTTAGGACCTAGCGGGGGGTACAACAATGAGCAGTTCTTC. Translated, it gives CATLGPSGGYNNEQFF.

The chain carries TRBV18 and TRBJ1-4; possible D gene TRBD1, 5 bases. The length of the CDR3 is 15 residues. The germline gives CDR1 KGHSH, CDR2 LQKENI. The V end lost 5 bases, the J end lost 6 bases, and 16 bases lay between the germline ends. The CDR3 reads CASSENGGRYEKLFF. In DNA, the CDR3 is TGTGCCAGCTCAGAAAACGGGGGACGGTATGAAAAACTGTTTTTT.

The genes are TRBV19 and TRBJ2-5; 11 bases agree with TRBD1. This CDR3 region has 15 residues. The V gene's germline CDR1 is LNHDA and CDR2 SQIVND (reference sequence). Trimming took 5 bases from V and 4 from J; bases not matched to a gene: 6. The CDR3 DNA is TGTGCCAGTAGTCTCCCCGGGACAGGGGGAGAGACCCAGTACTTC. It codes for CASSLPGTGGETQYF.

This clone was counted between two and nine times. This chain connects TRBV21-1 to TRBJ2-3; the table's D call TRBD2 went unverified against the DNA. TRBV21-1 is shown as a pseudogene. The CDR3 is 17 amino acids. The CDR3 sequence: CASDLGGSGYRTDTQYF. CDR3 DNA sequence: TGTGCCAGCGACCTGGGGGGGAGCGGATACCGCACAGATACGCAGTATTTT.

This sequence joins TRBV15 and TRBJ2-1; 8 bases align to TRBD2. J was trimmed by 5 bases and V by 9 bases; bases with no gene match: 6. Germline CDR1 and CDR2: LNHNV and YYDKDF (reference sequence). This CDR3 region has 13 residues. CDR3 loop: CATRTSYHNEQFF. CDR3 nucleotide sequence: TGTGCCACGAGGACTAGCTACCACAATGAGCAGTTCTTC. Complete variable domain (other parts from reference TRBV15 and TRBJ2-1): DAMVIQNPRYQVTQFGKPVTLSCSQTLNHNVMYWYQQKSSQAPKLLFHYYDKDFNNEADTPDNFQSRRPNTSFCFLDIRSPGLGDTAMYLCATRTSYHNEQFFGPGTRLTVL.

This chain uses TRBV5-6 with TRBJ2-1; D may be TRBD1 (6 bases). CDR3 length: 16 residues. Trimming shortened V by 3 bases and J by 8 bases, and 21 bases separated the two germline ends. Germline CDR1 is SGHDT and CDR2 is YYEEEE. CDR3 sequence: CASSSTDRLLGHEQFF. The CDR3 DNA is TGTGCCAGCAGCTCAACTGACAGGTTATTAGGCCATGAGCAGTTCTTC.